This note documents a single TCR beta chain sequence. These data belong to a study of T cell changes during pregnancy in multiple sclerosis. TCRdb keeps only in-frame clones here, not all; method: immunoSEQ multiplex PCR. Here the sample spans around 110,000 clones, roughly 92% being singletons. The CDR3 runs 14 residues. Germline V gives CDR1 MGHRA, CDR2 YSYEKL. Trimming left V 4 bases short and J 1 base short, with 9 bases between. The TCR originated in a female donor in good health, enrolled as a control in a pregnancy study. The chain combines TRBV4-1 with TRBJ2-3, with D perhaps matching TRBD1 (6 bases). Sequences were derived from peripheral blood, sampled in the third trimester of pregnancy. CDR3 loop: CASSRQGRTDTQYF. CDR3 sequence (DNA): TGCGCCAGCAGCCGGCAGGGGCGCACAGATACGCAGTATTTT.